Presented here are 27 T cell receptor beta chains from one specimen sequenced in a study of T cell changes during pregnancy in multiple sclerosis. TCRdb's copy holds only in-frame clones and misses some; the assay was immunoSEQ multiplex PCR. This sample has around 20,000 clones, with 91% found just once. The sample was CD4+ T cells from peripheral blood mononuclear cells, taken in the third trimester of pregnancy. These receptors were collected from a female donor in good health, enrolled as a control in a pregnancy study.

This rearrangement joins TRBV5-6 to TRBJ1-3; TRBD1 aligns across 8 bases. CDR3 length: 16 residues. Germline-derived CDR1 and CDR2 are SGHDT and YYEEEE. Losses at the gene ends were 1 base for V and 2 bases for J; bases not matched to a gene: 5. For the CDR3, the DNA is TGTGCCAGCAGCTTGCCCGACAGGGGAACTGGAAACACCATATATTTT. As protein: CASSLPDRGTGNTIYF.

The chain employs TRBV7-8 and TRBJ2-7; TRBD1 agrees at 7 bases. This CDR3 contains 12 residues. The V gene's germline CDR1 is SGHVS and CDR2 FQNEAQ. With 4 bases clipped from V and 9 bases from J, the junction kept 6 bases outside the gene matches. The CDR3 nucleotides are TGTGCCAGCAGCTCGACAGGGATAACGCAGTACTTC. It translates to CASSSTGITQYF.

J is TRBJ1-1 and V is TRBV29-1, with D tentatively TRBD1 (6 bases). Germline CDR1 SQVTM, CDR2 ANQGSEA. Between the trimmed V and J ends, which lost 5 bases and 6 bases, there was a span of 19 bases. CDR3 length equals 14 residues. The CDR3 DNA sequence: TGCAGCGTTCAAAATTGGGGGGGCGACGCTGAAGCTTTCTTT. This gives the protein CSVQNWGGDAEAFF.

The rearrangement uses TRBV11-2 and TRBJ2-1; no reliable D call. Per germline, CDR1 SGHAT and CDR2 FQNNGV. This CDR3 comprises 12 residues. The ends were cut back, 4 bases at V and 6 bases at J, with 7 bases in the middle. Here the CDR3 DNA reads TGTGCCAGCAGCTCCCCCCTCAATGAGCAGTTCTTC. Translation gives CASSSPLNEQFF. Filled out from reference TRBV11-2 and TRBJ2-1, the complete variable domain reads EAGVAQSPRYKIIEKRQSVAFWCNPISGHATLYWYQQILGQGPKLLIQFQNNGVVDDSQLPKDRFSAERLKGVDSTLKIQPAKLEDSAVYLCASSSPLNEQFFGPGTRLTVL.

CDR3 in DNA: TGCGCCAGTACCCCCACCGGGACTTCCTATGGCTACACCTTC. Amino acid sequence: CASTPTGTSYGYTF. The rearrangement uses TRBV5-1 and TRBJ1-2; the D gene is possibly TRBD1 (5 bases). The germline V gene encodes CDR1 SGHRS and CDR2 YFSETQ. The CDR3 sequence is 14 residues long. V was cut by 8 bases and J by 4 bases, with 18 bases left in between.

This chain links TRBV19 with TRBJ2-1; D might be TRBD2 (6 bases). The CDR3 sequence is 17 residues long. CDR1 and CDR2 from the germline V gene are LNHDA and SQIVND (reference sequence). V gave up 7 bases and J gave up 0 bases, with 19 bases separating them. The chain's CDR3 is CASTTFVSGSSYNEQFF. For the CDR3, the DNA is TGTGCCAGTACCACTTTTGTTTCCGGGAGCTCCTACAATGAGCAGTTCTTC.

The CDR3 DNA sequence: TGTGCCAGCAGCTCTAGCAGGGGCTATGGCTACACCTTC. Its protein is CASSSSRGYGYTF. The rearrangement links TRBV11-1 to TRBJ1-2; perhaps TRBD1 as D (6 bases). The CDR3 spans 13 residues. Trimming took off 4 bases at V and 4 bases at J, with 10 bases between the two ends. Germline lookup yields CDR1 SGHAT and CDR2 FQDESV (reference sequence).

The V gene is TRBV7-2, the J gene TRBJ1-5; D unclear. The germline CDR1 and CDR2 sequences are SGHTA and FQGNSA. The CDR3 covers 15 residues. The germline V and J ends were trimmed by 0 bases and 9 bases, with 15 bases remaining between them. For the CDR3, the DNA is TGTGCCAGCAGCTTAGCGCTATCAATCGGAGGGCCCCAGCATTTT. Its protein is CASSLALSIGGPQHF.

V usage is TRBV5-1 and J usage is TRBJ1-3; weak D call: TRBD1 (5 bases). The ends were cut back, 4 bases at V and 7 bases at J, with 18 bases in the middle. CDR3 length: 15 residues. In germline, CDR1 is SGHRS, CDR2 YFSETQ. DNA for the CDR3: TGCGCCAGCAGCCCCGGCTCCCGGGGGGGGAACACCATATATTTT. Amino acids: CASSPGSRGGNTIYF. Together with reference TRBV5-1 and TRBJ1-3, the CDR3 gives the full variable domain: KAGVTQTPRYLIKTRGQQVTLSCSPISGHRSVSWYQQTPGQGLQFLFEYFSETQRNKGNFPGRFSGRQFSNSRSEMNVSTLELGDSALYLCASSPGSRGGNTIYFGEGSWLTVV.

The J gene is TRBJ1-5, the V gene TRBV6-4; D is possibly TRBD1 (6 bases). The CDR3 is 15 amino acids. CDR1 is MRHNA and CDR2 is SNTAGT in the germline V gene. V was clipped by 0 bases and J by 2 bases, with 8 bases between them. This CDR3 reads CASSDSAGGNQPQHF. As DNA, the CDR3 is TGTGCCAGCAGTGACTCAGCAGGGGGCAATCAGCCCCAGCATTTT.

The chain carries TRBV5-4 and TRBJ2-1, with 8 bases fitting TRBD2. This CDR3 region has 16 residues. Germline CDR1 is SGHNT and CDR2 is YYREEE (reference sequence). V lost 5 bases, J lost 4 bases, and 11 bases stayed unmatched. The CDR3: CASSNGRAGGYNEQFF. CDR3 in DNA: TGTGCCAGCAGTAATGGCCGGGCGGGGGGATACAATGAGCAGTTCTTC.

The chain couples TRBV19 to TRBJ2-3, with 7 positions matching TRBD1. The V segment lost 7 bases and the J segment 2 bases; nucleotides outside the gene matches: 6. The CDR3 loop spans 14 amino acids. Germline V gives CDR1 LNHDA, CDR2 SQIVND (reference sequence). The CDR3 DNA follows: TGTGCCAGTAAGGGACAGTTCCACACAGATACGCAGTATTTT. It codes for CASKGQFHTDTQYF.

This sequence joins TRBV28 and TRBJ1-1; 10 bases fit TRBD1. The ends lost 5 bases at V and 6 bases at J; junction bases unmatched: 9. This CDR3 is built from 15 residues. Germline V gene sequence: CDR1 MDHEN, CDR2 SYDVKM. CDR3 region: CASSPSGTGAAEAFF. CDR3 nucleotide sequence: TGTGCCAGCAGTCCATCCGGGACAGGGGCCGCTGAAGCTTTCTTT.

The V and J genes are TRBV5-1 and TRBJ2-1; 8 bases align to TRBD2. The trim removed 4 bases at V and 1 base at J, leaving 10 bases unmatched. The germline V gene encodes CDR1 SGHRS and CDR2 YFSETQ. The CDR3 totals 17 residues. CDR3 protein: CASSPLPGGRSYNEQFF. As DNA, the CDR3 is TGCGCCAGCAGCCCCCTCCCCGGCGGGAGGTCCTACAATGAGCAGTTCTTC.

V gene TRBV7-2 combines with J gene TRBJ1-2; 8 bases align to TRBD1. Per the germline V gene, CDR1 is SGHTA and CDR2 is FQGNSA. The V gene end was trimmed by 5 bases and the J gene end by 5 bases; junction bases not matched to a gene: 19. The CDR3 is 18 amino acids. The DNA of the CDR3 is TGTGCCAGCAGCGTAGGATATAGCCGGGACAGGTCCAAGTATGGCTACACCTTC. This translates into CASSVGYSRDRSKYGYTF. Looking up the rest from reference TRBV7-2 and TRBJ1-2 gives the full variable domain: GAGVSQSPSNKVTEKGKDVELRCDPISGHTALYWYRQSLGQGLEFLIYFQGNSAPDKSGLPSDRFSAERTGGSVSTLTIQRTQQEDSAVYLCASSVGYSRDRSKYGYTFGSGTRLTVV.

CDR3 sequence: CASSFRLNSGNTIYF. Here the CDR3 DNA reads TGTGCCAGCAGTTTCAGGCTAAACTCTGGAAACACCATATATTTT. The rearrangement joins TRBV27 to TRBJ1-3; D gene ambiguous. The CDR3 has 15 residues. V was pared by 3 bases and J by 0 bases, with 9 bases between. Germline V gene sequence: CDR1 MNHEY, CDR2 SMNVEV (reference sequence).

J is TRBJ1-2 and V is TRBV6-4; 7 bases agree with TRBD1. J was trimmed by 3 bases and V by 2 bases; bases with no gene match: 3. The CDR3 extends over 14 amino acids. Germline V gene lookup returns CDR1 MRHNA and CDR2 SNTAGT. The CDR3 DNA sequence: TGTGCCAGCAGTGACGGAACAGGGGACTATGGCTACACCTTC. Translation gives CASSDGTGDYGYTF.

This rearrangement joins TRBV5-1 to TRBJ2-4; 7 bases are a match to TRBD1. Trimming at V came to 4 bases and at J to 0 bases, leaving 10 bases not matched to a gene. Germline lookup yields CDR1 SGHRS and CDR2 YFSETQ. The CDR3 has 17 amino acids. DNA of the CDR3: TGCGCCAGCAGCCACGGACAGGAACACTTAGCCAAAAACATTCAGTACTTC. This encodes CASSHGQEHLAKNIQYF.

V gene TRBV14 combines with J gene TRBJ1-1, with 8 bases fitting TRBD1. V gave up 4 bases and J gave up 3 bases; unmatched junction bases: 7. The CDR3 runs 15 residues. Germline lookup yields CDR1 SGHDN and CDR2 FVKESK. CDR3 amino acids: CASSLRTGQDTEAFF. Written as DNA, the CDR3 is TGTGCCAGCAGCCTGAGGACAGGGCAGGACACTGAAGCTTTCTTT.

The J gene is TRBJ1-3, the V gene TRBV5-1; tentatively, D is TRBD1 (6 bases). With 2 bases removed from V and 1 base from J, the gap between germline ends came to 13 bases. CDR1 is SGHRS and CDR2 is YFSETQ in the germline V gene. There are 16 residues in the CDR3. CDR3 nucleotide sequence: TGCGCCAGCAGCTTCAGGGGCTGGGGGTCTGGAAACACCATATATTTT. Its translation: CASSFRGWGSGNTIYF. Variable domain in full (rest from reference TRBV5-1 and TRBJ1-3): KAGVTQTPRYLIKTRGQQVTLSCSPISGHRSVSWYQQTPGQGLQFLFEYFSETQRNKGNFPGRFSGRQFSNSRSEMNVSTLELGDSALYLCASSFRGWGSGNTIYFGEGSWLTVV.

This chain uses TRBV6-5 with TRBJ1-1, with D hard to call. Germline-derived CDR1 and CDR2 are MNHEY and SVGAGI. Trimming shortened V by 2 bases and J by 5 bases, and 9 bases separated the two germline ends. This CDR3 contains 13 residues. The CDR3 loop is CASSYGWATEAFF. In DNA, the CDR3 is TGTGCCAGCAGTTACGGCTGGGCGACTGAAGCTTTCTTT.

The genes are TRBV28 and TRBJ2-1; 9 bases line up with TRBD1. V was clipped by 5 bases and J by 10 bases; unmatched bases: 12. Germline values: CDR1 MDHEN, CDR2 SYDVKM. The CDR3 contains 15 residues. The CDR3 sequence is CASSLVGTGIGEQFF. Here the CDR3 DNA reads TGTGCCAGCAGTCTAGTTGGGACAGGGATAGGGGAGCAGTTCTTC.

This clone was recorded only once. The V call is TRBV5-1, the J call TRBJ2-7, with 10 bases fitting TRBD1. With V trimmed by 0 bases and J by 3 bases, 3 bases remained unmatched. In germline, CDR1 is SGHRS, CDR2 YFSETQ. There are 15 residues in the CDR3. Written as DNA, the CDR3 is TGCGCCAGCAGCTTGGAGGGGACAGGGGACTACGAGCAGTACTTC. It codes for CASSLEGTGDYEQYF.

This chain connects TRBV7-8 to TRBJ1-5; 8 bases align to TRBD1. Trimming removed 5 bases from V and 5 bases from J; junction bases left unmatched: 17. Germline V gene sequence: CDR1 SGHVS, CDR2 FQNEAQ. There are 18 residues in the CDR3. The CDR3 nucleotides read TGTGCCAGCAGCCCCTTTTACCCCAAACAGGGGGGCCATCAGCCCCAGCATTTT. Translated, it gives CASSPFYPKQGGHQPQHF.

This clone was seen just once. This chain connects TRBV5-4 to TRBJ2-5; D not resolved. The ends were cut back, 0 bases at V and 1 base at J, with 10 bases in the middle. Looked up from germline, CDR1 is SGHNT and CDR2 is YYREEE (reference sequence). This CDR3 is 15 amino acids long. CDR3 sequence (DNA): TGTGCCAGCAGCTTGGAGTCCGCGGTCCAAGAGACCCAGTACTTC. Amino acids: CASSLESAVQETQYF. Combining the CDR3 with reference TRBV5-4 and TRBJ2-5 gives the whole variable domain ETGVTQSPTHLIKTRGQQVTLRCSSQSGHNTVSWYQQALGQGPQFIFQYYREEENGRGNFPPRFSGLQFPNYSSELNVNALELDDSALYLCASSLESAVQETQYFGPGTRLLVL.

This rearrangement joins TRBV7-3 to TRBJ2-7; 8 nucleotides agree with TRBD2. Germline-derived CDR1 and CDR2 are SGHTA and FQGTGA. The J segment lost 2 bases and the V segment lost 6 bases, leaving 6 bases of the junction unmatched. The CDR3 runs to 14 residues. CDR3 DNA: TGTGCCAGCAGTTATACTAGCGGACCCTACGAGCAGTACTTC. Its translation: CASSYTSGPYEQYF.

This clone has just one count. The gene calls are TRBV10-3 and TRBJ1-4; TRBD1 aligns across 9 bases. Germline V gene sequence: CDR1 ENHRY, CDR2 SYGVKD. V trimming: 0 bases; J trimming: 8 bases; junction bases outside the gene matches: 4. The CDR3 consists of 15 residues. Here the CDR3 DNA reads TGTGCCATCAGTGAGTCGACAGGGGGTTTAGAAAAACTGTTTTTT. Encoded protein: CAISESTGGLEKLFF.